This T cell receptor beta chain was documented in a study of graft-versus-host responses after intestinal transplantation. On the study more broadly: Multivisceral, liver-intestinal, or isolated intestinal transplants were performed in recipients. After anti-thymocyte globulin induction, recipients took tacrolimus and steroids for approximately three years.

The culture paired approximately 200,000 irradiated violet-dye-labeled stimulators with approximately 200,000 CFSE-labeled responders. Proliferating CFSE-low CD3+CD4+ and CD3+CD8+ responders were sorted after the reaction. The germline V and J ends were trimmed by 0 bases and 7 bases, with 7 bases remaining between them. The germline V gene has CDR1 SGDLS and CDR2 YYNGEE. The CDR3 runs to 13 residues. Sequencing used immunoSEQ multiplex PCR; TCRdb keeps in-frame clones, though not all of them. This sample has about 7,000 clones; roughly a third occur once, and the top ten carry about 6.3%. Sequenced material: alloreactive CD8+ T cells from a mixed lymphocyte reaction culture, taken before transplantation. Stated subset: CFSE-low proliferating T cells sorted from roughly six-day pre-transplant mixed lymphocyte reaction (GvH or HvG direction). The TCR sequence derives from a human patient who was an organ donor for intestinal transplantation. This chain joins TRBV9 and TRBJ2-2; D perhaps matches TRBD2 (5 bases). The CDR3 reads CASSVAGFGELFF. The CDR3 DNA reads TGTGCCAGCAGCGTAGCGGGGTTCGGGGAGCTGTTTTTT.